Included here is one T cell receptor beta chain sequence, with context. V was clipped by 6 bases and J by 0 bases, with 21 bases between them. The CDR3 consists of 18 residues. The germline CDR1 and CDR2 sequences are MNHEY and SVGEGT. This entry belongs to a study of blood T cell repertoires in COVID-19. Study information: The United States, Italy and Spain provided the acute and convalescent COVID-19 samples.

In the authors' workflow: Estimated nucleated cell counts came from reference gene primer amplification. Sequencing used immunoSEQ multiplex PCR; TCRdb keeps in-frame clones, though not all of them. V and J calls plus clone size are reproduced from that table; the DNA served to infer D and trimming. Of 200,000 to 250,000 clones listed, roughly four fifths are singletons. This clonotype was sampled from a woman in her 70s with COVID-19, enrolled during active disease. Input material: peripheral blood. This chain joins TRBV6-2 or TRBV6-3 and TRBJ1-5, with a tentative D call TRBD1 (5 bases). CDR3 protein: CASSLRAVLFLSNQPQHF. CDR3 in DNA: TGTGCCAGCAGCCTCAGGGCCGTCTTATTTCTTAGCAATCAGCCCCAGCATTTT.